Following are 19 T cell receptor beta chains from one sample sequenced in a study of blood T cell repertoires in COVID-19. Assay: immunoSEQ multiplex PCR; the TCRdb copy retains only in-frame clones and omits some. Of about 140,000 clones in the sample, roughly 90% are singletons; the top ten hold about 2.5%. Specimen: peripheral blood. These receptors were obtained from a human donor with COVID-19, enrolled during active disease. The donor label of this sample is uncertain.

The CDR3 loop reads CASSAGLAAIDTQYF. The CDR3 DNA sequence: TGTGCCAGCAGCGCGGGACTAGCGGCTATAGATACGCAGTATTTT. The chain couples TRBV3-1 (or the pseudogene TRBV3-2) to TRBJ2-3; 11 bases are a match to TRBD2. The CDR3 runs 15 residues. Trimming removed 5 bases from V and 5 bases from J; junction bases left unmatched: 6. Germline CDR1 and CDR2: LGHDT and YNNKEL (reference sequence).

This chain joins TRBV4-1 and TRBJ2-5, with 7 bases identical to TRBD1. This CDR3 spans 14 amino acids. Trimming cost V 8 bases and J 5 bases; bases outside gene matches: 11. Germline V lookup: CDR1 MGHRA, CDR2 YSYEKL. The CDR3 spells CASGIGGTRETQYF. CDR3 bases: TGCGCCAGCGGAATAGGGGGCACCCGGGAGACCCAGTACTTC.

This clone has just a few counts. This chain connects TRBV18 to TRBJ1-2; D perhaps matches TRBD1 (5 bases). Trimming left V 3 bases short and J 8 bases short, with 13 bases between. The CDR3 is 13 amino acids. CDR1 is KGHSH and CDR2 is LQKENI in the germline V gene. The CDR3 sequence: CASSPARVRGYTF. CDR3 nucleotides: TGTGCCAGCTCACCGGCCAGGGTCCGGGGCTACACCTTC.

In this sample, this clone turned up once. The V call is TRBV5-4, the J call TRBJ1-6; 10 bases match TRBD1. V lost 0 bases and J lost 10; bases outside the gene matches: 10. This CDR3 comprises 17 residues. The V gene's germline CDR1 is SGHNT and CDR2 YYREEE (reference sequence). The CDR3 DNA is TGTGCCAGCAGCTTGGGGTTGGCGGGACAGGGGAACTCACCCCTCCACTTT. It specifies CASSLGLAGQGNSPLHF.

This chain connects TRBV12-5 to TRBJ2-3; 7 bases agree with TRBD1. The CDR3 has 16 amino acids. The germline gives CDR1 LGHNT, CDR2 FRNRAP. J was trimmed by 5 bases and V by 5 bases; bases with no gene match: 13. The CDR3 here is CASGTSGAGGRDTQYF. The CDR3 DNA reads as TGTGCTAGTGGTACCAGCGGTGCAGGGGGTAGAGATACGCAGTATTTT.

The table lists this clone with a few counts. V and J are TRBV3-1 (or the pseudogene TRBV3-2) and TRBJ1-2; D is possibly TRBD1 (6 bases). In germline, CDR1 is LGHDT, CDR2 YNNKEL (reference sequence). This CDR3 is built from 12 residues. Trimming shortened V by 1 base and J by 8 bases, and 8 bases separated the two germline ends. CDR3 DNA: TGTGCCAGCAGCCAAGGTGGGGGCGGCTACACCTTC. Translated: CASSQGGGGYTF.

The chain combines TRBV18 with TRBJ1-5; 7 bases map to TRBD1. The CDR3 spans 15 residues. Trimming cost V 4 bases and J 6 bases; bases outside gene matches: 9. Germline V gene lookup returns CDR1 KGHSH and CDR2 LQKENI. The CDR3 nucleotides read TGTGCCAGCTCACTGCACAAGGGGGCCGGTCAGCCCCAGCATTTT. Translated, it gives CASSLHKGAGQPQHF.

The CDR3 DNA is TGCGCCAGCAGCTTGGTAACCCAGGGCCCCACAGATACGCAGTATTTT. Residues: CASSLVTQGPTDTQYF. The V and J genes are TRBV5-1 and TRBJ2-3; D is possibly TRBD1 (5 bases). This CDR3 region has 16 residues. Trimming took 0 bases from V and 2 from J, leaving 13 bases between them. CDR1 SGHRS and CDR2 YFSETQ come from the germline V gene. Full variable domain (rest looked up from reference TRBV5-1 and TRBJ2-3): KAGVTQTPRYLIKTRGQQVTLSCSPISGHRSVSWYQQTPGQGLQFLFEYFSETQRNKGNFPGRFSGRQFSNSRSEMNVSTLELGDSALYLCASSLVTQGPTDTQYFGPGTRLTVL.

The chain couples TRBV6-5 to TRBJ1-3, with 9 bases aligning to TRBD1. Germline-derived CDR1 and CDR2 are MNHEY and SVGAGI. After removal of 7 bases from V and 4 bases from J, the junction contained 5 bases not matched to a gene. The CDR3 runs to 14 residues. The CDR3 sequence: CASKNRGLGNTIYF. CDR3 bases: TGTGCCAGCAAAAACAGGGGGCTCGGAAACACCATATATTTT.

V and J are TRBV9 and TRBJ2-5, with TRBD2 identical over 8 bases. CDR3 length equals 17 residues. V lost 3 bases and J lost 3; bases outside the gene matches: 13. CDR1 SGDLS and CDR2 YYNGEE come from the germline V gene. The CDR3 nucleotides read TGTGCCAGCAGCGGATACGGGCCGGGGGGGATAAAAGAGACCCAGTACTTC. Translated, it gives CASSGYGPGGIKETQYF. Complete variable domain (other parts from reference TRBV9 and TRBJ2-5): DSGVTQTPKHLITATGQRVTLRCSPRSGDLSVYWYQQSLDQGLQFLIQYYNGEERAKGNILERFSAQQFPDLHSELNLSSLELGDSALYFCASSGYGPGGIKETQYFGPGTRLLVL.

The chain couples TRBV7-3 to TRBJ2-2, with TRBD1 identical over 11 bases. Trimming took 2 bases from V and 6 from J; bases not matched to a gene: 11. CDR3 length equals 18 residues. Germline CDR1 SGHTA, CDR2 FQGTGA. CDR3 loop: CASSLQSGTGGRPGELFF. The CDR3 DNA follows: TGTGCCAGCAGCTTACAGTCCGGGACAGGGGGTCGTCCCGGGGAGCTGTTTTTT.

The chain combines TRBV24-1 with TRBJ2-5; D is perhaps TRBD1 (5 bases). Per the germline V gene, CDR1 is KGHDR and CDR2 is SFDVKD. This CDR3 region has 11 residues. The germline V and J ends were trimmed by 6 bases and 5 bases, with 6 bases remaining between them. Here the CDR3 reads CATSSGETQYF. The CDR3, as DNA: TGTGCCACCAGTTCAGGGGAGACCCAGTACTTC.

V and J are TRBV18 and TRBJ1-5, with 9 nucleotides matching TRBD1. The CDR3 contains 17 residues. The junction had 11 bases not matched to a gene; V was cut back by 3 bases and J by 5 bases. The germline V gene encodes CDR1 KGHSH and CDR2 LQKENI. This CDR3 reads CASSPFTGTGNDQPQHF. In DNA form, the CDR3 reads TGTGCCAGCTCACCCTTTACCGGGACAGGGAACGATCAGCCCCAGCATTTT.

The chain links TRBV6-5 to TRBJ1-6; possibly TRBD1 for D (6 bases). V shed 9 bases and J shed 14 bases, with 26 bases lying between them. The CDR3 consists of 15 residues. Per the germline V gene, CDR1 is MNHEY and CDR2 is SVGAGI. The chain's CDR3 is CASSRGRTASVSLHF. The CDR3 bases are TGTGCCAGTTCTCGAGGCCGGACAGCCTCAGTATCCCTCCACTTT.

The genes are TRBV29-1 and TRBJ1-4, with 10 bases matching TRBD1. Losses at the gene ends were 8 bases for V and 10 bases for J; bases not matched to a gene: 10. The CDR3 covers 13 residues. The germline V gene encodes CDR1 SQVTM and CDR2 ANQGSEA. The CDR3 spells CSTRQGAEGKLFF. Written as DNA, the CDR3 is TGCAGCACGCGACAGGGGGCGGAAGGAAAACTGTTTTTT.

The CDR3 DNA sequence: TGTGCCAGCAGCCCCCCAGGGGACCCCAAGAGTGGCTACACCTTC. This translates into CASSPPGDPKSGYTF. The genes are TRBV7-9 and TRBJ1-2, with D possibly being TRBD1 (6 bases). This CDR3 region has 15 residues. Germline CDR1 is SEHNR and CDR2 is FQNEAQ (reference sequence). V was pared by 5 bases and J by 7 bases, with 20 bases between.

The CDR3 sequence: CASSLGWGPEAFF. The CDR3 DNA sequence: TGCGCCAGCAGCTTGGGGTGGGGCCCTGAAGCTTTCTTT. V is TRBV5-1 and J is TRBJ1-1, with a weak D call TRBD1 (5 bases). Trimming removed 0 bases at V and 6 bases at J, with 9 bases between. The CDR3 is made up of 13 amino acids. Germline V gene data show CDR1 as SGHRS and CDR2 as YFSETQ.

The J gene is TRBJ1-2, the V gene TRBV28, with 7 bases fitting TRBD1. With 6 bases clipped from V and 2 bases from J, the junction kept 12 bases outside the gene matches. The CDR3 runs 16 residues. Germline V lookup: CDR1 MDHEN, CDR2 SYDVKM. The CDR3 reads CASSSPPGQLNYGYTF. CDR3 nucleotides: TGTGCCAGCAGCTCGCCCCCGGGACAGTTAAACTATGGCTACACCTTC.

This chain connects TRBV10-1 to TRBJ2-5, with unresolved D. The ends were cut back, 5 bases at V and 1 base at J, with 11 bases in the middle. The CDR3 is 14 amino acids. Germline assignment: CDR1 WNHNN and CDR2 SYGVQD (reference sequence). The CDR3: CASSQSPGQETQYF. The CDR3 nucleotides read TGCGCCAGCAGTCAGAGCCCGGGCCAAGAGACCCAGTACTTC.